The T cell receptor (beta chain) described here comes from a study of long-term antiretroviral therapy in people with HIV. Findings of the study overall: The ART regimens used between about 2003 and 2018 may be less effective than current ones.

This CDR3 region has 14 residues. Trimming pared 0 bases from V and 10 bases from J, leaving 12 bases between. Germline V lookup: CDR1 MNHEY, CDR2 SVGAGI. As for this clone: Its antigen is undetermined.

A v3.0 immunoSEQ assay was performed at survey level. In sequencing, roughly 35,000-50,000 T-cell genomes per sample were targeted. Produced via immunoSEQ multiplex PCR; TCRdb's table is partial and in-frame only. Of around 15,000 clones in the sample, roughly 80% are singletons; the top ten hold approximately 20%. The genes are TRBV6-5 and TRBJ1-4; tentatively, D is TRBD1 (5 bases). This clonotype was sampled from a middle-aged man with HIV. The input for sequencing was unsorted PBMCs, taken just before starting antiretroviral therapy. CDR3 in amino acids: CASSYSQGEGKLFF. Here the CDR3 DNA reads TGTGCCAGCAGTTACTCACAAGGGGAGGGAAAACTGTTTTTT.